What follows are 23 T cell receptor beta chains derived from one specimen sequenced in a study of blood T cell repertoires in COVID-19. The repertoire was sequenced with immunoSEQ multiplex PCR; TCRdb's copy has only in-frame clones and lacks some. The data show some 400,000 clones, roughly nine tenths seen once. The sample was PBMCs or T cells enriched from blood (not recorded which). Receptors were obtained from a woman between 40 and 50 years old who had been exposed to COVID-19.

The gene calls are TRBV23-1 and TRBJ2-7, with TRBD1 matching 7 bases. TRBV23-1 is annotated as an ORF whose role is uncertain. The CDR3 totals 13 residues. Trimming cost V 3 bases and J 3 bases; bases outside gene matches: 2. This CDR3 reads CASSQGTDYEQYF. The CDR3 DNA is TGCGCCAGCAGTCAGGGGACAGACTACGAGCAGTACTTC.

This clone was observed once. The genes are TRBV12-5 and TRBJ1-4; D not certain. The V gene's germline CDR1 is LGHNT and CDR2 FRNRAP. V shed 8 bases and J shed 5 bases, with 9 bases lying between them. The CDR3 contains 12 residues. CDR3 in DNA: TGTGCTAGTTCTACCAGGAATGAAAAACTGTTTTTT. Translated: CASSTRNEKLFF.

The chain carries TRBV7-3 and TRBJ2-1, with TRBD1 as a possible D gene (6 bases). Germline CDR1 is SGHTA and CDR2 is FQGTGA. The V and J ends lost 2 bases and 9 bases respectively, with 17 bases between them. The CDR3 extends over 15 amino acids. CDR3: CASSLFGTSGREQFF. The CDR3, as DNA: TGTGCCAGCAGCTTATTTGGGACATCAGGCCGTGAGCAGTTCTTC. Drawing the rest from reference TRBV7-3 and TRBJ2-1, the complete variable domain is GAGVSQTPSNKVTEKGKYVELRCDPISGHTALYWYRQSLGQGPEFLIYFQGTGAADDSGLPNDRFFAVRPEGSVSTLKIQRTERGDSAVYLCASSLFGTSGREQFFGPGTRLTVL.

V gene TRBV9 combines with J gene TRBJ2-2, with 11 bases matching TRBD2. Trimming at V came to 3 bases and at J to 1 base, leaving 2 bases not matched to a gene. Germline V gene lookup returns CDR1 SGDLS and CDR2 YYNGEE. This CDR3 region has 16 residues. The CDR3 region is CASSAGTSGNTGELFF. As DNA, the CDR3 is TGTGCCAGCAGCGCTGGGACTAGCGGGAACACCGGGGAGCTGTTTTTT. The complete variable domain, with remaining parts taken from reference TRBV9 and TRBJ2-2, reads DSGVTQTPKHLITATGQRVTLRCSPRSGDLSVYWYQQSLDQGLQFLIQYYNGEERAKGNILERFSAQQFPDLHSELNLSSLELGDSALYFCASSAGTSGNTGELFFGEGSRLTVL.

The J gene is TRBJ1-4, the V gene TRBV27; no reliable D call. The germline V gene encodes CDR1 MNHEY and CDR2 SMNVEV (reference sequence). With 3 bases removed from V and 5 bases from J, the gap between germline ends came to 10 bases. This CDR3 comprises 14 residues. The CDR3 DNA follows: TGTGCCAGCAGTTTTACGGGGAGGAATGAAAAACTGTTTTTT. Protein product: CASSFTGRNEKLFF.

J is TRBJ1-2 and V is TRBV29-1, with 8 nucleotides matching TRBD1. The J segment lost 3 bases and the V segment lost 3 bases, leaving 3 bases of the junction unmatched. Per the germline V gene, CDR1 is SQVTM and CDR2 is ANQGSEA. This CDR3 is built from 13 residues. This CDR3 reads CSVDAQGDYGYTF. The CDR3 DNA reads as TGCAGCGTTGATGCACAGGGGGACTATGGCTACACCTTC. Variable domain in full (rest from reference TRBV29-1 and TRBJ1-2): SAVISQKPSRDICQRGTSLTIQCQVDSQVTMMFWYRQQPGQSLTLIATANQGSEATYESGFVIDKFPISRPNLTFSTLTVSNMSPEDSSIYLCSVDAQGDYGYTFGSGTRLTVV.

V and J are TRBV19 and TRBJ1-6; a weak D match, TRBD1 (5 bases). Germline CDR1 is LNHDA and CDR2 is SQIVND (reference sequence). The CDR3 loop spans 15 amino acids. The germline V and J ends were trimmed by 4 bases and 7 bases, with 14 bases remaining between them. The CDR3 DNA follows: TGTGCCAGTAGTACCCGGACAAGCGCGAATTCACCCCTCCACTTT. As protein: CASSTRTSANSPLHF.

The chain links TRBV11-2 to TRBJ2-1; 8 positions match TRBD1. Germline CDR1 is SGHAT and CDR2 is FQNNGV. V gave up 4 bases and J gave up 1 base; unmatched junction bases: 6. This CDR3 comprises 16 residues. CDR3 coding DNA: TGTGCCAGCAGCTCTTTGACAGGGGTATCCTACAATGAGCAGTTCTTC. Translation gives CASSSLTGVSYNEQFF.

The chain links TRBV5-1 to TRBJ1-2, with 7 bases that match TRBD1. V lost 0 bases, J lost 10 bases, and 3 bases stayed unmatched. The CDR3 covers 12 residues. Germline CDR1 SGHRS, CDR2 YFSETQ. The CDR3 here is CASSLDRGVYTF. CDR3 coding DNA: TGCGCCAGCAGCTTGGACAGGGGAGTCTACACCTTC.

V usage is TRBV18 and J usage is TRBJ1-1; D not resolved. V was pared by 0 bases and J by 6 bases, with 8 bases between. Germline CDR1 and CDR2: KGHSH and LQKENI. This CDR3 is 13 amino acids long. The CDR3 sequence: CASSPPNGAEAFF. The CDR3 DNA follows: TGTGCCAGCTCACCACCGAACGGAGCTGAAGCTTTCTTT. The whole variable domain, filled in from reference TRBV18 and TRBJ1-1, reads NAGVMQNPRHLVRRRGQEARLRCSPMKGHSHVYWYRQLPEEGLKFMVYLQKENIIDESGMPKERFSAEFPKEGPSILRIQQVVRGDSAAYFCASSPPNGAEAFFGQGTRLTVV.

V gene TRBV7-9 combines with J gene TRBJ2-7; possibly TRBD1 for D (6 bases). The length of the CDR3 is 15 residues. The germline V and J ends were trimmed by 3 bases and 2 bases, with 14 bases remaining between them. Germline V gene data show CDR1 as SEHNR and CDR2 as FQNEAQ (reference sequence). CDR3 loop: CASSFIGGVAYEQYF. In nucleotides, the CDR3 is TGTGCCAGCAGCTTTATAGGGGGAGTTGCCTACGAGCAGTACTTC. Full variable domain (outside the CDR3, taken from reference TRBV7-9 and TRBJ2-7): DTGVSQNPRHKITKRGQNVTFRCDPISEHNRLYWYRQTLGQGPEFLTYFQNEAQLEKSRLLSDRFSAERPKGSFSTLEIQRTEQGDSAMYLCASSFIGGVAYEQYFGPGTRLTVT.

The chain employs TRBV14 and TRBJ2-1; 10 nucleotides align to TRBD2. The V gene's germline CDR1 is SGHDN and CDR2 FVKESK. Trimming took 4 bases from V and 3 from J; bases not matched to a gene: 3. This CDR3 spans 15 amino acids. CDR3 amino acids: CASSPSSGGYNEQFF. The CDR3 bases are TGTGCCAGCAGCCCCTCTAGCGGGGGCTACAATGAGCAGTTCTTC.

The chain is built from TRBV5-4 and TRBJ1-6, with D uncertain. Germline V gene sequence: CDR1 SGHNT, CDR2 YYREEE (reference sequence). The V and J ends lost 0 bases and 8 bases respectively, with 12 bases between them. The CDR3 sequence is 15 residues long. CDR3 DNA: TGTGCCAGCAGCTTGGCAGGACGAGGGCATTCACCCCTCCACTTT. It translates to CASSLAGRGHSPLHF.

The chain combines TRBV18 with TRBJ2-1; D not certain. This CDR3 has 12 residues. V was cut by 4 bases and J by 7 bases, with 8 bases left in between. Germline V lookup: CDR1 KGHSH, CDR2 LQKENI. The CDR3 is CASSRQENEQFF. CDR3 coding DNA: TGTGCCAGCTCACGACAAGAAAATGAGCAGTTCTTC.

The CDR3 nucleotides are TGTGCCAGCAGCCAACTGCCGGGACAGGGTGGCACTGAAGCTTTCTTT. Its protein is CASSQLPGQGGTEAFF. The genes are TRBV3-1 (or the pseudogene TRBV3-2) and TRBJ1-1, with 9 bases fitting TRBD1. CDR1 and CDR2 (germline): LGHDT, YNNKEL (reference sequence). The CDR3 is made up of 16 amino acids. The V gene end was trimmed by 2 bases and the J gene end by 4 bases; junction bases not matched to a gene: 8.

The rearrangement uses TRBV11-3 and TRBJ2-7; 8 positions agree with TRBD2. The germline CDR1 and CDR2 sequences are SGHNT and YENEEA. This CDR3 region has 16 residues. The J segment lost 2 bases and the V segment lost 1 base, leaving 7 bases of the junction unmatched. CDR3 amino acids: CASSLGAGVSPYEQYF. CDR3 DNA sequence: TGTGCCAGCAGCTTAGGAGCGGGAGTTAGTCCCTACGAGCAGTACTTC.

J is TRBJ2-2 and V is TRBV27, with D unresolved. The CDR3 runs to 14 residues. Germline V CDR1 and CDR2: MNHEY, SMNVEV (reference sequence). With 6 bases removed from V and 2 bases from J, the gap between germline ends came to 10 bases. Here the CDR3 reads CASRYGSNTGELFF. The CDR3 nucleotides are TGTGCCAGCAGATACGGGTCAAACACCGGGGAGCTGTTTTTT.

CDR3 nucleotide sequence: TGCGCCAGCAGCTTGGGTACCCGGTCGCGGAAGGAAGCTTTCTTT. It translates to CASSLGTRSRKEAFF. This chain joins TRBV5-1 and TRBJ1-1; D is unresolved. V lost 0 bases and J lost 8, with 17 bases in between. The CDR3 loop spans 15 amino acids. The V gene's germline CDR1 is SGHRS and CDR2 YFSETQ.

This clone showed up just once. The rearrangement uses TRBV9 and TRBJ2-5; 11 nucleotides align to TRBD1. Germline V gene data show CDR1 as SGDLS and CDR2 as YYNGEE. The CDR3 loop spans 16 amino acids. Trimming cost V 3 bases and J 5 bases; bases outside gene matches: 9. The CDR3 DNA sequence: TGTGCCAGCAGCGGAACGCGGACAGGGGGCGCGGAGACCCAGTACTTC. This codes for CASSGTRTGGAETQYF.

This chain joins TRBV4-1 and TRBJ1-6, with TRBD1 matching 8 bases. V lost 4 bases to trimming and J lost 7 bases; unmatched junction nucleotides: 9. From germline, CDR1 is MGHRA and CDR2 YSYEKL. The CDR3 runs to 16 residues. CDR3 coding DNA: TGCGCCAGCAGCCCCGGACAGGGAATAAAAAATTCACCCCTCCACTTT. Translation: CASSPGQGIKNSPLHF.

The chain couples TRBV30 to TRBJ1-1; 7 bases are a match to TRBD1. This CDR3 spans 13 amino acids. In germline, CDR1 is GTSNPN, CDR2 SVGIG (reference sequence). V gave up 3 bases and J gave up 12 bases; unmatched junction bases: 13. CDR3 residues: CAWRAPGQVFTFF. CDR3 DNA sequence: TGTGCCTGGAGAGCCCCCGGACAGGTTTTCACTTTCTTT.

The rearrangement links TRBV11-1 to TRBJ2-7; a possible D gene is TRBD2 (6 bases). Trimming took 2 bases from V and 5 from J, leaving 19 bases between them. This CDR3 region has 16 residues. Germline loops: CDR1 SGHAT, CDR2 FQDESV (reference sequence). This CDR3 reads CASSLSPGGPWDEQYF. In DNA, the CDR3 is TGTGCCAGCAGCTTATCCCCCGGGGGACCGTGGGACGAGCAGTACTTC.

This clone has just one count. The V gene is TRBV18, the J gene TRBJ2-2; possible D gene TRBD2, 5 bases. The CDR3 length is 13 residues. V lost 3 bases and J 4 bases, leaving 6 bases between the germline ends. In germline, CDR1 is KGHSH, CDR2 LQKENI. CDR3 in DNA: TGTGCCAGCTCACCCGGAGGCACCGGGGAGCTGTTTTTT. Its protein is CASSPGGTGELFF.